This TCR beta chain was recorded in a study of T cells in Graves' hyperthyroidism and ophthalmopathy. Study results and caveats: Clonotypes that were expanded in thyroid above 0.001 mostly appeared in blood too. Onset of ophthalmopathy came a median 6.5 months after the model predicted it. The authors' 13 V-J model separated ophthalmopathy from stable hyperthyroidism.

In its sample, this clonotype was seen many times. What it binds is not known. Germline V gives CDR1 LGHDT, CDR2 YNNKEL (reference sequence). The V gene end was trimmed by 3 bases and the J gene end by 4 bases; junction bases not matched to a gene: 4. This CDR3 is built from 14 residues. Authors of the study amplified TCR beta CDR3 regions from RNA transcripts. The study used the HTBI primer set for a first-round RT-PCR of the TCR CDR3. TCRdb analysed the multiplex PCR reads with MiXCR anew, one entry per CDR3 protein. This table has approximately 350,000 distinct CDR3 sequences, 13% to 15% appearing once. Patients affected by ophthalmopathy presented a Clinical Activity Score of at least 3, a NOSPECS grade of at least 4, and disease duration below 3 months.

This clonotype was sampled from a woman aged 55-69 years with Graves' ophthalmopathy. J is TRBJ1-1 and V is TRBV3-1, with TRBD1 identical over 8 bases. The sequenced sample was blood. The CDR3 loop is CASSHRDRLTEAFF. CDR3 in DNA: TGTGCCAGCAGCCACCGGGACAGGCTCACTGAAGCTTTCTTT.